A single sample is the source of the 15 T cell receptor beta chains below, sequenced in a study of T cell repertoires in cytomegalovirus infection. In TCRdb, the reads were re-called with MiXCR into one record per CDR3 protein. Of about 740,000 distinct CDR3 sequences listed, around a third are singletons. Which antigens these TCRs recognize remains unknown. The sample consisted of cultured PBMCs, taken from culture after CMV antigen stimulation. These receptors were taken from a human donor in good health (CMV status not recorded). Some clones in this sample may be carry-over from other donors' samples.

This clonotype was observed at least ten times. The chain has TRBV7-8 and TRBJ1-5, with D perhaps TRBD1 (5 bases). The germline V and J ends were trimmed by 7 bases and 3 bases, with 13 bases remaining between them. The CDR3 loop spans 14 amino acids. CDR1 is SGHVS, CDR2 FQNEAQ, per germline. CDR3 protein: CASKAQGVNQPQHF. The CDR3 nucleotides read TGTGCCAGCAAGGCCCAAGGGGTCAATCAGCCCCAGCATTTT.

This clonotype was seen a handful of times. The V and J genes are TRBV19 and TRBJ1-1; D remains unclear. The CDR3 has 13 residues. Deletions cut 4 bases from V and 8 bases from J, with 14 bases between. Germline V gene lookup returns CDR1 LNHDA and CDR2 SQIVND (reference sequence). The CDR3 DNA reads as TGTGCCAGTAGTACCGCCTTTCGGCCCGAAGCTTTCTTT. Translation gives CASSTAFRPEAFF.

The chain links TRBV5-5 to TRBJ2-1, with a possible D match to TRBD2 (5 bases). V lost 4 bases, J lost 10 bases, and 15 bases lay in between. This CDR3 is 13 amino acids long. CDR1 and CDR2 (germline): SGHKS, YYEKEE (reference sequence). CDR3 coding DNA: TGTGCCAGCAGCCCCATAGCGTTAAAAGAGCAGTTCTTC. This encodes CASSPIALKEQFF.

This rearrangement joins TRBV19 to TRBJ1-2; perhaps TRBD1 as D (5 bases). Germline values: CDR1 LNHDA, CDR2 SQIVND (reference sequence). The ends were cut back, 8 bases at V and 4 bases at J, with 14 bases in the middle. The CDR3 totals 13 residues. The CDR3 DNA reads as TGTGCCAGTGGTACCGGGACGACCTATGGCTACACCTTC. Encoded protein: CASGTGTTYGYTF.

The table lists this clonotype with a count of one. The chain combines TRBV29-1 with TRBJ2-3; 9 bases are shared with TRBD2. V shed 6 bases and J 0 bases; nucleotides not matched to a gene: 4. The length of the CDR3 is 14 residues. Germline CDR1 reads SQVTM; CDR2 reads ANQGSEA. The CDR3 bases are TGCAGCGTGGAAACTAGCGGGAGCACAGATACGCAGTATTTT. It translates to CSVETSGSTDTQYF.

The sample holds one count of this clonotype. The V and J genes are TRBV27 and TRBJ2-1; TRBD2 matches 8 bases. The V gene's germline CDR1 is MNHEY and CDR2 SMNVEV (reference sequence). The CDR3 contains 16 residues. Trimming cost V 5 bases and J 0 bases; bases outside gene matches: 6. The CDR3 loop reads CASSPIAGSSYNEQFF. The CDR3 DNA reads as TGTGCCAGCAGTCCGATAGCGGGAAGCTCCTACAATGAGCAGTTCTTC.

This clonotype was detected ten times or more. The chain couples TRBV7-2 to TRBJ2-3; unclear D gene. V was pared by 1 base and J by 1 base, with 12 bases between. CDR3 length equals 16 residues. Germline V gene lookup returns CDR1 SGHTA and CDR2 FQGNSA. CDR3 sequence: CASSLVAGPRTDTQYF. CDR3 coding DNA: TGTGCCAGCAGCTTAGTGGCAGGACCTCGCACAGATACGCAGTATTTT.

This clonotype came up a few times. The CDR3 DNA reads as TGTGCCAGCAGGCGGCAGGGCTTTGGCAGTGTCGGGCCGACAGATACGCAGTATTTT. Amino acids: CASRRQGFGSVGPTDTQYF. The chain is built from TRBV7-2 and TRBJ2-3; perhaps TRBD1 as D (5 bases). The CDR3 totals 19 residues. Per the germline V gene, CDR1 is SGHTA and CDR2 is FQGNSA. V lost 6 bases to trimming and J lost 3 bases, with 28 bases between them. Drawing the rest from reference TRBV7-2 and TRBJ2-3, the complete variable domain is GAGVSQSPSNKVTEKGKDVELRCDPISGHTALYWYRQSLGQGLEFLIYFQGNSAPDKSGLPSDRFSAERTGGSVSTLTIQRTQQEDSAVYLCASRRQGFGSVGPTDTQYFGPGTRLTVL.

This clonotype showed up just a few times. The V and J genes are TRBV19 and TRBJ2-1; D is possibly TRBD2 (6 bases). The CDR3 runs to 14 residues. Trimming cost V 5 bases and J 8 bases, with 16 bases left between them. Germline assignment: CDR1 LNHDA and CDR2 SQIVND (reference sequence). Here the CDR3 reads CASSVTTLAYEQFF. The CDR3 DNA follows: TGTGCCAGTAGTGTAACCACACTAGCCTATGAGCAGTTCTTC.

The chain recombines TRBV5-1 with TRBJ1-6, with D hard to call. Germline V lookup: CDR1 SGHRS, CDR2 YFSETQ. The CDR3 consists of 15 residues. V lost 0 bases and J lost 7, with 11 bases in between. DNA for the CDR3: TGCGCCAGCAGCTTGGCACAGCAACACAATTCACCCCTCCACTTT. Its protein product is CASSLAQQHNSPLHF.

In its sample, this clonotype was seen many times. This chain connects TRBV7-2 to TRBJ2-5, with D unclear. This CDR3 has 11 amino acids. The germline V and J ends were trimmed by 5 bases and 2 bases, with 3 bases remaining between them. Germline CDR1 SGHTA, CDR2 FQGNSA. The CDR3 region has the DNA TGTGCCAGCAGCAATCAAGAGACCCAGTACTTC. Amino acid sequence: CASSNQETQYF.

This clonotype was picked up many times. This chain connects TRBV7-2 to TRBJ2-1; 16 bases map to TRBD2. This CDR3 is 16 amino acids long. The V segment lost 5 bases and the J segment 9 bases; nucleotides outside the gene matches: 7. CDR1 and CDR2 from the germline V gene are SGHTA and FQGNSA. CDR3 amino acids: CASSPGLAGGAGEQFF. The CDR3 nucleotides read TGTGCCAGCAGCCCGGGACTAGCGGGGGGGGCGGGTGAGCAGTTCTTC.

This chain uses TRBV7-3 with TRBJ2-3; D possibly matches TRBD1 or TRBD2 (6 bases each). This CDR3 region has 15 residues. V lost 5 bases and J 3 bases, leaving 15 bases between the germline ends. Germline CDR1 reads SGHTA; CDR2 reads FQGTGA. CDR3 DNA: TGTGCCAGCAGCCCGACTAGGGGGGCGACAGATACGCAGTATTTT. Translating it yields CASSPTRGATDTQYF.

The chain combines TRBV7-2 with TRBJ2-7; D is possibly TRBD1 (5 bases). There are 15 residues in the CDR3. Trimming pared 4 bases from V and 2 bases from J, leaving 15 bases between. Germline values: CDR1 SGHTA, CDR2 FQGNSA. The CDR3 region is CASSSSQTETYEQYF. CDR3 coding DNA: TGTGCCAGCAGCTCATCTCAGACAGAGACCTACGAGCAGTACTTC. Based on the CDR3 plus reference TRBV7-2 and TRBJ2-7, the full variable domain is GAGVSQSPSNKVTEKGKDVELRCDPISGHTALYWYRQSLGQGLEFLIYFQGNSAPDKSGLPSDRFSAERTGGSVSTLTIQRTQQEDSAVYLCASSSSQTETYEQYFGPGTRLTVT.

This chain joins TRBV10-3 and TRBJ2-3; 10 nucleotides align to TRBD2. Germline assignment: CDR1 ENHRY and CDR2 SYGVKD. V lost 10 bases and J lost 2; bases outside the gene matches: 6. The CDR3 is 14 amino acids. The CDR3: CASRTSGATDTQYF. The CDR3 coding sequence is TGTGCCAGCAGGACTAGCGGAGCCACAGATACGCAGTATTTT.